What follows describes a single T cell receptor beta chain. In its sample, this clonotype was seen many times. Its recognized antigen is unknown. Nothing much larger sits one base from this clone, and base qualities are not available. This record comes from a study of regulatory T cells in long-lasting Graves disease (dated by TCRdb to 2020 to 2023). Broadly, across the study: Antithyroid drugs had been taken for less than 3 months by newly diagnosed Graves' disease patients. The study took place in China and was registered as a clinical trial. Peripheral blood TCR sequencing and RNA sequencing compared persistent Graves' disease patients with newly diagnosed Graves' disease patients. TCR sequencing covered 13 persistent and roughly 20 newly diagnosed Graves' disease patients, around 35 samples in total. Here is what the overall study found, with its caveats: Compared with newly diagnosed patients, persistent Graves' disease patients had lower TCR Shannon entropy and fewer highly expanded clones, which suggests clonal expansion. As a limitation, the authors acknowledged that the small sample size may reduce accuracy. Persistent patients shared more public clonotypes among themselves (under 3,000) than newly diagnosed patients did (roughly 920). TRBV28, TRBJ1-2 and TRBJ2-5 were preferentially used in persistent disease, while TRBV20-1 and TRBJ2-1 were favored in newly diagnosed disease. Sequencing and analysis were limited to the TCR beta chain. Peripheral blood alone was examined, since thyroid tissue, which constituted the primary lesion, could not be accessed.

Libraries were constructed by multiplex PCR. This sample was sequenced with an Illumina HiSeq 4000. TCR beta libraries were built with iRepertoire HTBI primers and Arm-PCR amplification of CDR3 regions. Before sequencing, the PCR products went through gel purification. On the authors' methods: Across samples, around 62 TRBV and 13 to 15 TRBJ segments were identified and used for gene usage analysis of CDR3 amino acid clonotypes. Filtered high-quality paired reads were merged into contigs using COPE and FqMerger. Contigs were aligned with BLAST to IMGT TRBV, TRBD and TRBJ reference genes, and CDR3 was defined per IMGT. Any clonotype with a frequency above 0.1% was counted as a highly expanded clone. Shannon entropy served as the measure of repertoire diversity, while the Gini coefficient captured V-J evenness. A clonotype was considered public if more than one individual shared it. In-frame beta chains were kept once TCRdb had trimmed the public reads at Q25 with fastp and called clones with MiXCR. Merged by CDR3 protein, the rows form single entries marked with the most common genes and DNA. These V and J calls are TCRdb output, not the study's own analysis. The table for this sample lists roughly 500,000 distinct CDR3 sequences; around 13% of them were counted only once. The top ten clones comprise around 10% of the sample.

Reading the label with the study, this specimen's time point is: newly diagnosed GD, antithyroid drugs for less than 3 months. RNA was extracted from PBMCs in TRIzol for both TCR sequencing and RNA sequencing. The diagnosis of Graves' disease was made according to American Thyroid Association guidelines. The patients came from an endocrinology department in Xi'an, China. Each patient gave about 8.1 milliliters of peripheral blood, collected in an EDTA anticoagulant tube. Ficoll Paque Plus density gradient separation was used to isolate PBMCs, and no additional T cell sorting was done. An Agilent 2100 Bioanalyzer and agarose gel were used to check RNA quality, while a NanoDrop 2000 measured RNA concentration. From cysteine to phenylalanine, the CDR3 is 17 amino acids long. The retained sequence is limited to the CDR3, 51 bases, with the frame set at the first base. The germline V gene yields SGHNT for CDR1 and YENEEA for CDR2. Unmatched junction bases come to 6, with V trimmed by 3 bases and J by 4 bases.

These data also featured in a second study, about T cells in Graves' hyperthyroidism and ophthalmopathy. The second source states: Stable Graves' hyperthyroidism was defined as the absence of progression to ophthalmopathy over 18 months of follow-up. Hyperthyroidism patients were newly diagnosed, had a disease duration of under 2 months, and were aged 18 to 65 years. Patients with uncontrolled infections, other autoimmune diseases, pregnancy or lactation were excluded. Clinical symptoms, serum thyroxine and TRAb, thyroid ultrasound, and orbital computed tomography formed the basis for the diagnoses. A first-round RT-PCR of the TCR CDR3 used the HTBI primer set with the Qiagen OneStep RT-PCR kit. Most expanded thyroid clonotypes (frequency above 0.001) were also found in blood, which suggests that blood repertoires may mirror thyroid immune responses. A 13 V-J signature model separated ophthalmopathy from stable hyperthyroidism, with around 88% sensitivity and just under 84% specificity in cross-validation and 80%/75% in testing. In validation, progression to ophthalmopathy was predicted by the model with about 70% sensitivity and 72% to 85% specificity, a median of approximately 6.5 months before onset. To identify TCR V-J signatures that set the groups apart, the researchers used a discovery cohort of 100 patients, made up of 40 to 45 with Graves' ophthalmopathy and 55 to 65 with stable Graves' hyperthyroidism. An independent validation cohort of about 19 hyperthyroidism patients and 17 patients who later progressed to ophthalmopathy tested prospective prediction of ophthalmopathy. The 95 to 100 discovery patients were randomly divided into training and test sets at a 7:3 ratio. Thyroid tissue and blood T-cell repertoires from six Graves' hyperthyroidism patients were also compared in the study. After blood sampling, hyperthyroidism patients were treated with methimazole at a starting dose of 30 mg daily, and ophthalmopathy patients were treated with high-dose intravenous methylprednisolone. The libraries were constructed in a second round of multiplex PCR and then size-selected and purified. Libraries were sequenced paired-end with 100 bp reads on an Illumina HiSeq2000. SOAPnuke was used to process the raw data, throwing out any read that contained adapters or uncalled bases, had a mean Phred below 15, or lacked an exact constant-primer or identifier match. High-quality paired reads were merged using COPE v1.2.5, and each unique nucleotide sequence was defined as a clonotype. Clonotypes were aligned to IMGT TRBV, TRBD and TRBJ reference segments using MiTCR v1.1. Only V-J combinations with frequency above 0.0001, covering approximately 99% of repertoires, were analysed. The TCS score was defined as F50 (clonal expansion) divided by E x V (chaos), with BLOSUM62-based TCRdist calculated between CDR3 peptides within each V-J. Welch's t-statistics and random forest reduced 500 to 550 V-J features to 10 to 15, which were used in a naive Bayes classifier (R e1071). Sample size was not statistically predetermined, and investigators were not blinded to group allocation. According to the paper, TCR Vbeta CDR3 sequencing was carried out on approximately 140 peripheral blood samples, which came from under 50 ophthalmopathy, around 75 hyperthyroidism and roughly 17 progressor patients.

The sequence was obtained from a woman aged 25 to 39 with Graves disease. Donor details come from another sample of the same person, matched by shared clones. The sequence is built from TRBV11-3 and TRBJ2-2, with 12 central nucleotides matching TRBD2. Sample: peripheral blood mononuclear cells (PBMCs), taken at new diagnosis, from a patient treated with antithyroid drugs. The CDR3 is CASSLGTSGYSTGELFF. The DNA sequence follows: TGTGCCAGCAGCTTGGGGACTAGCGGGTATTCCACCGGGGAGCTGTTTTTT.